Listed below are T cell receptor beta chains from one sample, sequenced in a study of CD8+CD57+ T cells in acquired aplastic anemia. Using its own MiXCR run on the reads, TCRdb lists one record per CDR3 protein. The sample shows some 220,000 distinct CDR3 sequences, 30% to 35% of them seen only once. Material: sorted CD4+, CD8+, or CD8+CD57+ T cells (not recorded which) from PBMCs. These receptors were obtained from a human donor in good health, serving as a control. Both conserved end residues are part of each CDR3. Each record gives: D gene, J gene, V gene, clone size, CDR3 DNA, CDR3 protein. D genes are given only for firm matches. Rows may omit the clone size; those that give it use once, few, many or a size class.

D: NA
J: TRBJ2-1
V: TRBV15
size: NA
DNA: TGTGCCACCAGCAGAGTGACAGGCCCGGGCTACAATGAGCAGTTCTTC
CDR3: CATSRVTGPGYNEQFF

D: TRBD1
J: TRBJ2-7
V: TRBV27
size: NA
DNA: TGTGCCAGCAGCCCATACAGGGGTTTCGAGCAGTACTTC
CDR3: CASSPYRGFEQYF

D: TRBD1
J: TRBJ1-3
V: TRBV28
size: many
DNA: TGTGCCAGCAGTTTCCCCAGGGCAGGGGGCCGCTCTGGAAACACCATATATTTT
CDR3: CASSFPRAGGRSGNTIYF

D: TRBD1
J: TRBJ1-1
V: TRBV29-1
size: few
DNA: TGCAGCGGGACAGGCCGAGTGAACACTGAAGCTTTCTTT
CDR3: CSGTGRVNTEAFF

D: NA
J: TRBJ1-1
V: TRBV19
size: NA
DNA: TGTGCCAGTGGACAGGAAGCTTTCTTT
CDR3: CASGQEAFF

D: TRBD2
J: TRBJ2-5
V: TRBV7-2
size: NA
DNA: TGTGCCAACAGCTCTAAGGCGGGGGGGGAAGAGCCCCAGTACTTC
CDR3: CANSSKAGGEEPQYF

D: NA
J: TRBJ1-6
V: TRBV5-1
size: NA
DNA: TGCGCCGGCAGCATTTTCCCTTCTATTGATTCACCCCTCCACTTT
CDR3: CAGSIFPSIDSPLHF

D: NA
J: TRBJ1-5
V: TRBV19
size: NA
DNA: TGTGCCAGTAGCCAGGACAGAAGGAAGCCCCAGCATTTT
CDR3: CASSQDRRKPQHF

D: TRBD1
J: TRBJ1-1
V: TRBV12-3/TRBV12-4
size: NA
DNA: TGTGCCAGCAGTTGGACAGGGGAAACTGAAGCTTTCTTT
CDR3: CASSWTGETEAFF

D: NA
J: TRBJ1-5
V: TRBV7-2
size: NA
DNA: TGTGCCAGCAGCCTCAGGGGAAAGACCCAGCATTTT
CDR3: CASSLRGKTQHF

D: NA
J: TRBJ1-1
V: TRBV19
size: many
DNA: TGTGCCAGTAGTACCCGACAGGAAGCTTTCTTT
CDR3: CASSTRQEAFF

D: TRBD1
J: TRBJ1-6
V: TRBV6-1
size: NA
DNA: TGTGCCAGCAGTCCCCGGACAGGGGATTCACCCCTCCACTTT
CDR3: CASSPRTGDSPLHF

D: TRBD1
J: TRBJ1-6
V: TRBV6-1
size: many
DNA: TGTGCCAGCAGTGATGGACAGGGGAGCTCCTATAATTCACCCCTCCACTTT
CDR3: CASSDGQGSSYNSPLHF

D: NA
J: TRBJ1-4
V: TRBV25-1
size: NA
DNA: TGTGCCAGCAGAGAGAGGGGGGGTCGAGAAAAACTGTTTTTT
CDR3: CASRERGGREKLFF

D: NA
J: TRBJ2-3
V: TRBV20-1
size: many
DNA: TGCAGTGCTAGATTCACAGGAACAGATACGCAGTATTTT
CDR3: CSARFTGTDTQYF

D: NA
J: TRBJ1-1
V: TRBV19
size: many
DNA: TGTGCCAGTAGTATAGGGAGACTGGATGCGAACACTGAAGCTTTCTTT
CDR3: CASSIGRLDANTEAFF

D: TRBD2
J: TRBJ2-3
V: TRBV6-1
size: many
DNA: TGTGCCAGCGGGGGGAGGGCAATAGATACGCAGTATTTT
CDR3: CASGGRAIDTQYF

D: NA
J: TRBJ1-2
V: TRBV29-1
size: NA
DNA: TGCAGCAGTGAAGAGTCCAGGGGCGGCTATGGCTACACCTTC
CDR3: CSSEESRGGYGYTF

D: NA
J: TRBJ2-4
V: TRBV6-2/TRBV6-3
size: few
DNA: TGTGCCAGCAGTTACGCAGGGTCCACAGCCAAAAACATTCAGTACTTC
CDR3: CASSYAGSTAKNIQYF

D: NA
J: TRBJ1-5
V: TRBV6-2/TRBV6-3
size: NA
DNA: TGTTCCAGCAGTTACAGCAATAGCAATCAGCCCCAGCATTTT
CDR3: CSSSYSNSNQPQHF

D: NA
J: TRBJ1-1
V: TRBV6-1
size: NA
DNA: TGTGCCAGCAGTGAAGGTATGATGGGACCAGCTTTCTTT
CDR3: CASSEGMMGPAFF

D: NA
J: TRBJ2-3
V: TRBV20-1
size: NA
DNA: TGCAGTGCTAGACCCCGGTTGGGCCCCTTGTACTTT
CDR3: CSARPRLGPLYF

D: TRBD1
J: TRBJ1-2
V: TRBV19
size: few
DNA: TGCGCCAGTACCGCCCAGGGACAGGGGTTCGGCTATGGCTACACCTTC
CDR3: CASTAQGQGFGYGYTF

D: TRBD1
J: TRBJ2-7
V: TRBV12-3/TRBV12-4
size: NA
DNA: TGTGCCAGCAGTGGGGACAGCTCCTACGAGCAGTACTTC
CDR3: CASSGDSSYEQYF

D: TRBD2
J: TRBJ2-3
V: TRBV4-2
size: few
DNA: TGTGCCAGCAGCCCCGGAGCGGGGGGGCGTAGCGCAGATACGCAGTATTTT
CDR3: CASSPGAGGRSADTQYF

D: TRBD2
J: TRBJ2-7
V: TRBV18
size: NA
DNA: TGTGCCAGCTCAGGGACTAGCTGGCCGTACGAGCAGTACTTC
CDR3: CASSGTSWPYEQYF

D: NA
J: TRBJ1-6
V: TRBV10-3
size: NA
DNA: TGTGCCATCAGTGATTCGCCAGGGAAATCGTTCCTCCACTTT
CDR3: CAISDSPGKSFLHF

D: TRBD1
J: TRBJ1-4
V: TRBV2
size: many
DNA: TGTGCCAGCAGTCAAAGGACAGGGTATAGTGAAAAACTGTTTTTT
CDR3: CASSQRTGYSEKLFF

D: NA
J: TRBJ2-5
V: TRBV2
size: many
DNA: TGTGCCAGCAGTGGGATCGGCAGAGAAGGGACCCAGTACTTC
CDR3: CASSGIGREGTQYF

D: NA
J: TRBJ2-7
V: TRBV5-1
size: many
DNA: TGCGCCAGCAGCCGGTCGGCAGGGAATTACGAGCAGTACTTC
CDR3: CASSRSAGNYEQYF

D: NA
J: TRBJ1-5
V: TRBV19
size: NA
DNA: TGTGCCAGTTACGGGCAGAACCGAAACCAGCATTTT
CDR3: CASYGQNRNQHF

D: NA
J: TRBJ1-2
V: TRBV24-1
size: few
DNA: TGTGCCACCAGTGATCCACAGGGAGATTGGGACGGCTACACCTTC
CDR3: CATSDPQGDWDGYTF

D: TRBD1
J: TRBJ1-6
V: TRBV3-1
size: many
DNA: TGTGCCAGCAGCCAAGCACCACAGGGGGCAGGAGGGGGTTCACCCCTCCACTTT
CDR3: CASSQAPQGAGGGSPLHF

D: NA
J: TRBJ2-3
V: TRBV19
size: few
DNA: TGTGCCAGTAGTATGGGCAGGGGCACAGATACGCAGTATTTT
CDR3: CASSMGRGTDTQYF

D: NA
J: TRBJ1-4
V: TRBV20-1
size: many
DNA: TGCAGTGCCGTCGGCCCCGATAATGAAAAACTGTTTTTT
CDR3: CSAVGPDNEKLFF

D: NA
J: TRBJ1-5
V: TRBV6-5
size: many
DNA: TGTGCCAGCAGTTTTACAGAGCAGCCCCAGCATTTT
CDR3: CASSFTEQPQHF

D: NA
J: TRBJ1-5
V: TRBV25-1
size: NA
DNA: TGTGCCAGCAGTGAATCCCTTGACAGGTCAGGGAATAGCAATCAGCCCCAGCATTTT
CDR3: CASSESLDRSGNSNQPQHF

D: TRBD1
J: TRBJ2-7
V: TRBV11-1
size: NA
DNA: TGTGCCAGCAGCTTAGGGGGTCGCACAGGGGAGTACGAGCAGTACTTC
CDR3: CASSLGGRTGEYEQYF

D: NA
J: TRBJ2-2
V: TRBV7-9
size: NA
DNA: TGTGCCAGCAGCTCCCCGGGGACCGGGGAGCTGTTTTTT
CDR3: CASSSPGTGELFF

D: NA
J: TRBJ1-1
V: TRBV5-1
size: NA
DNA: TGCGCCAGCAGCAATCTCAGGGCTACTGCTGAAGCGTTCTTT
CDR3: CASSNLRATAEAFF

D: TRBD2
J: TRBJ2-7
V: TRBV9
size: NA
DNA: TGTGCCAGCAGCCCTAGGGGGACTAGCGGGAGTACCGAGCAGTACTTC
CDR3: CASSPRGTSGSTEQYF

D: TRBD1
J: TRBJ1-1
V: TRBV12-5
size: NA
DNA: TGTGCTAGTGGCTGGACAGGGAACACTGAAGCTTTCTTT
CDR3: CASGWTGNTEAFF

D: NA
J: TRBJ2-3
V: TRBV11-3
size: once
DNA: TGTGCCAACAGCCTCCGGACAGCTCCAGATACGCAGTATTTT
CDR3: CANSLRTAPDTQYF

D: NA
J: TRBJ2-1
V: TRBV7-6
size: NA
DNA: TGTGCCAGCAGCTCCCTTGTGGGAGGGGGTGAGCAGTTCTTC
CDR3: CASSSLVGGGEQFF